The 9 T cell receptor beta chains presented below share a single source sample, sequenced in a study of blood T cell repertoires in COVID-19 (TCRdb year 2020). Library method: the immunoSEQ multiplex PCR assay. Held by TCRdb, this immuneACCESS table contains in-frame sequences only and omits some clones. Under half of the omission traces to an unresolved V gene where checked; the cause of the rest is unknown. The table for this sample lists approximately 130,000 clones; about 83% of them were counted only once. The ten largest clonotypes hold around 13% of the sample. Sequencing was done on a sample of peripheral blood. Every receptor here comes from a human donor in a cohort sampled during active COVID-19.

The chain employs TRBV19 and TRBJ1-2, with 9 bases that match TRBD1. V shed 6 bases, J shed 7 bases, and the junction held 12 bases outside the gene matches. Germline V lookup: CDR1 LNHDA, CDR2 SQIVND (reference sequence). The CDR3 covers 15 residues. The CDR3 DNA sequence: TGTGCCAGTAGGAACCGGGACAGGGAGGTTCTTGGCTACACCTTC. Translating gives CASRNRDREVLGYTF.

This clone appeared a single time. V is TRBV7-9 and J is TRBJ1-5, with D unresolved. The germline V gene has CDR1 SEHNR and CDR2 FQNEAQ (reference sequence). This CDR3 has 14 amino acids. Trimming pared 3 bases from V and 1 base from J, leaving 7 bases between. In nucleotides, the CDR3 is TGTGCCAGCAGCTTTGGAGACAGCAATCAGCCCCAGCATTTT. This codes for CASSFGDSNQPQHF.

This clone was counted a single time. The genes are TRBV14 and TRBJ2-5, with D perhaps TRBD2 (5 bases). Between the trimmed V and J ends, which lost 1 base and 5 bases, there was a span of 8 bases. CDR3 size: 13 residues. Per germline, CDR1 SGHDN and CDR2 FVKESK. The CDR3 sequence: CASSQGRRETQYF. The CDR3, as DNA: TGTGCCAGCAGCCAAGGGAGGCGGGAGACCCAGTACTTC.

V usage is TRBV9 and J usage is TRBJ2-3, with 8 bases that match TRBD2. CDR3 length: 17 residues. With 4 bases clipped from V and 3 bases from J, the junction kept 13 bases outside the gene matches. From germline, CDR1 is SGDLS and CDR2 YYNGEE. In DNA, the CDR3 is TGTGCCAGCAGCTCCAGGACTAGCAACTTGGGGACAGATACGCAGTATTTT. It encodes CASSSRTSNLGTDTQYF.

The V and J genes are TRBV6-5 and TRBJ2-2, with 7 bases fitting TRBD1. V shed 6 bases, J shed 5 bases, and the junction held 6 bases outside the gene matches. Germline loops: CDR1 MNHEY, CDR2 SVGAGI. This CDR3 contains 14 residues. The CDR3 region is CASRIQGITGELFF. CDR3 coding DNA: TGTGCCAGCAGGATACAGGGGATTACCGGGGAGCTGTTTTTT.

The rearrangement joins TRBV19 to TRBJ1-1; 7 nucleotides agree with TRBD1. Losses at the gene ends were 10 bases for V and 4 bases for J; bases not matched to a gene: 9. This CDR3 is 13 amino acids long. The V gene's germline CDR1 is LNHDA and CDR2 SQIVND (reference sequence). The CDR3 DNA is TGTGCCACCAGAGACAGGGTTCGCACTGAAGCTTTCTTT. Translation: CATRDRVRTEAFF.

The J gene is TRBJ1-5, the V gene TRBV6-4; D uncertain. Per germline, CDR1 MRHNA and CDR2 SNTAGT. The CDR3 spans 15 residues. V dropped 1 base and J dropped 2 bases, with 9 bases sitting between them. CDR3 bases: TGTGCCAGCAGTGACTTGTGGAGGGGCAATCAGCCCCAGCATTTT. It specifies CASSDLWRGNQPQHF.

The V and J genes are TRBV7-3 and TRBJ2-1, with 8 bases matching TRBD2. The CDR3 totals 15 residues. Trimming at V came to 3 bases and at J to 4 bases, leaving 5 bases not matched to a gene. Germline CDR1 reads SGHTA; CDR2 reads FQGTGA. The CDR3 nucleotides are TGTGCCAGCAGCTTTTCTAGCGGGTCTTACAATGAGCAGTTCTTC. Translating gives CASSFSSGSYNEQFF.

The chain couples TRBV5-4 to TRBJ2-7; a possible D gene is TRBD1 (6 bases). Germline V lookup: CDR1 SGHNT, CDR2 YYREEE (reference sequence). V was pared by 4 bases and J by 5 bases, with 16 bases between. CDR3 size: 14 residues. The CDR3 is CASSPNRDLNEQYF. CDR3 nucleotides: TGTGCCAGCAGCCCGAACAGGGACCTGAACGAGCAGTACTTC.